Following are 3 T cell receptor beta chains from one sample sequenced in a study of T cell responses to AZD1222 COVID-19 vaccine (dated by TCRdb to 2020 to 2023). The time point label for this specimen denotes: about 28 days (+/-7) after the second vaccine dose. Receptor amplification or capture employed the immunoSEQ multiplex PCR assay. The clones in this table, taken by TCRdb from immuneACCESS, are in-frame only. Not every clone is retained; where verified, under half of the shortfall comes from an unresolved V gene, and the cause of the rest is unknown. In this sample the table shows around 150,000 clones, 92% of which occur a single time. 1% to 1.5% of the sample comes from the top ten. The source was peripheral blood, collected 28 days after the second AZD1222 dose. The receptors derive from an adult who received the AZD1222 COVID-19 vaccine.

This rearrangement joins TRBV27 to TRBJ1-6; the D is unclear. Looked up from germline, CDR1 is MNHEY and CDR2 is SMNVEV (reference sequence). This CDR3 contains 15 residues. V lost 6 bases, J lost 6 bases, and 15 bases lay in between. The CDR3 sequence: CASSFGSTANSPLHF. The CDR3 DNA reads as TGTGCCAGCAGCTTCGGGTCTACGGCTAATTCACCCCTCCACTTT.

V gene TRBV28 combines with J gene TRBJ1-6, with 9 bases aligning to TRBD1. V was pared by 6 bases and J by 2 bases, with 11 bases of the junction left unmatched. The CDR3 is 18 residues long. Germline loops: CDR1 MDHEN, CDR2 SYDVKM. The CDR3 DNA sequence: TGTGCCAGCAGAATTACCCCGGGACAGGGTGCCTATAATTCACCCCTCCACTTT. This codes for CASRITPGQGAYNSPLHF.

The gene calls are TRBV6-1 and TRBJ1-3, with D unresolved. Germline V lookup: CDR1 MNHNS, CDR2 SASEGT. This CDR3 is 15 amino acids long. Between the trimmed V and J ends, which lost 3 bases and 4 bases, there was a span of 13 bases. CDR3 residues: CASSDLGISGNTIYF. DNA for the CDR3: TGTGCCAGCAGTGATTTGGGGATCTCCGGAAACACCATATATTTT.